Given below is one T cell receptor (beta chain) in context. Its antigen is as yet unknown. This sample was taken from a study of CD8 T cells in Susac syndrome. Study observations and caveats: Regarding the TCR sequencing and HLA analysis, the study admitted that a relatively small number of individuals were involved.

The germline V gene has CDR1 GTSNPN and CDR2 SVGIG (reference sequence). The CDR3 consists of 15 residues. The V end lost 0 bases, the J end lost 0 bases, and 8 bases lay between the germline ends. It was with random hexamers that 0.5 to 1 ug RNA was reverse transcribed. Across 54 Vbeta and 13 Jbeta, immunoSEQ multiplex PCR amplified TCR beta CDR3. In TCRdb, the immunoSEQ multiplex PCR reads were re-called with MiXCR into one record per CDR3 protein. The sample records under 200,000 distinct CDR3 sequences, around 96% being singletons. Negative isolation was used for CD8+ and CD4+ T cells, and FACS enrichment was applied to TEMRA cells.

Source material: CD4+ T cells from PBMCs. The sequence was collected from a human donor with Susac syndrome. The V gene is TRBV30, the J gene TRBJ2-2; D perhaps matches TRBD2 (5 bases). This chain's CDR3 is CAWSVGGPNTGELFF. DNA for the CDR3: TGTGCCTGGAGTGTAGGCGGGCCGAACACCGGGGAGCTGTTTTTT.